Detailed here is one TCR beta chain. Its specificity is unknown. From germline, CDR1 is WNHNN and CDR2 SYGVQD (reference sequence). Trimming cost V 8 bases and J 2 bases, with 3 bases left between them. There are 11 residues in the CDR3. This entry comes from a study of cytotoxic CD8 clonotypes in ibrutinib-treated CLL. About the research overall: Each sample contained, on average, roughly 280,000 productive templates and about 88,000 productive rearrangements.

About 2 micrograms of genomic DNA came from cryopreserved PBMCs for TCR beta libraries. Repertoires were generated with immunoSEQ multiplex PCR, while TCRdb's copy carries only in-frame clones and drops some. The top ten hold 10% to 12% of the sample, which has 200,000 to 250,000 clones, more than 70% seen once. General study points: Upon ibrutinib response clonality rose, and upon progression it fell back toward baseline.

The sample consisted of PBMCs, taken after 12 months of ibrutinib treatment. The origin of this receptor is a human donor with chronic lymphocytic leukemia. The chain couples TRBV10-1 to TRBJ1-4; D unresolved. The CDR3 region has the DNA TGCGCCAGCGGTACTAATGAAAAACTGTTTTTT. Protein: CASGTNEKLFF.